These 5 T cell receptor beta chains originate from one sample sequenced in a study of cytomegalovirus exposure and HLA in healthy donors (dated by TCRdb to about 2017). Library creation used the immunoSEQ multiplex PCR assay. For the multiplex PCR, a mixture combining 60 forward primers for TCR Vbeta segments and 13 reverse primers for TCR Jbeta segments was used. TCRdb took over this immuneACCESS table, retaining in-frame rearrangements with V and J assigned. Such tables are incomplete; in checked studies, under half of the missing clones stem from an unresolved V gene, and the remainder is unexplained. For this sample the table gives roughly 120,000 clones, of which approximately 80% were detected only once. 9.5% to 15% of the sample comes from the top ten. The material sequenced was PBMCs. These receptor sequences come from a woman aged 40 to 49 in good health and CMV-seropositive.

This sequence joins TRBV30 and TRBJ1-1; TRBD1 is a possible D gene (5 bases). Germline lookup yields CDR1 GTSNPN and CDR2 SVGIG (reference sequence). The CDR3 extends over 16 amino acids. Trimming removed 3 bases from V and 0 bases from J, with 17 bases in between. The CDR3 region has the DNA TGTGCCTGGAGCGCCTGGGGGGGTTTGATGAACACTGAAGCTTTCTTT. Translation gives CAWSAWGGLMNTEAFF.

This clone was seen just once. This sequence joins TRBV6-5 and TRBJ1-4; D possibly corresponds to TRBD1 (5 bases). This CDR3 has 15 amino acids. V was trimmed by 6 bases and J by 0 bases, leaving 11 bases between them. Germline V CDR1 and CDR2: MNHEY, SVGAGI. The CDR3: CASRGGDATNEKLFF. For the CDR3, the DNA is TGTGCCAGCAGGGGAGGGGATGCAACTAATGAAAAACTGTTTTTT.

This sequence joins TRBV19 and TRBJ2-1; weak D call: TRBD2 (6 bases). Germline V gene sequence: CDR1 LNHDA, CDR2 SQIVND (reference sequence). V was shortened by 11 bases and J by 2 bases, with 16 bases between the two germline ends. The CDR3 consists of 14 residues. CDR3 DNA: TGTGCCGATGAGGTAGCGGAGACCTACAATGAGCAGTTCTTC. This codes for CADEVAETYNEQFF.

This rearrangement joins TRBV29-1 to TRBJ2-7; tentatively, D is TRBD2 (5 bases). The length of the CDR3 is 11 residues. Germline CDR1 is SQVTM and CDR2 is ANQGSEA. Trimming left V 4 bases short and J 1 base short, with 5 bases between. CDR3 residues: CSVAGSYEQYF. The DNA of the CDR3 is TGCAGCGTTGCGGGGTCCTACGAGCAGTACTTC.

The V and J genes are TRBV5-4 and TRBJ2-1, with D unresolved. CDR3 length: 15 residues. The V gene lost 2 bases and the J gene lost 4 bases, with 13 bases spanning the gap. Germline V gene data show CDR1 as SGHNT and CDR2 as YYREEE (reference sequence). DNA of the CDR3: TGTGCCAGCAGCTTATGGGTGGGCCAATACAATGAGCAGTTCTTC. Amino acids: CASSLWVGQYNEQFF.